This T cell receptor beta chain was recorded in a study of blood T cell repertoires in COVID-19. For the study at large: There were acute and convalescent COVID-19 samples, and they came from the United States, Italy and Spain. From T cells, B-cell-depleted T cells, or PBMCs came the material, which was cDNA or gDNA.

In the study's own analysis: Counts of nucleated cells, estimated from reference gene primer amplification, were obtained. The assay was immunoSEQ multiplex PCR, and TCRdb's table has in-frame clones only and misses some. Clonal size and the V and J genes are those of that table, whereas D and trimming came from the DNA. The table has about 260,000 clones, about 87% seen once. This CDR3 comprises 13 residues. V lost 2 bases to trimming and J lost 6 bases, with 8 bases between them. CDR1 and CDR2 (germline): MNHEY, SVGAGI. Sequenced: peripheral blood. The J gene is TRBJ2-1, the V gene TRBV6-5; D unclear. The sequence derives from a middle-aged woman who had recovered from COVID-19. The CDR3 DNA reads TGTGCCAGCAGTTACAGAGCAGGCAATGAGCAGTTCTTC. Protein sequence: CASSYRAGNEQFF.